This T cell receptor (beta chain) was sequenced in a study of blood T cell repertoires in COVID-19. Study-wide context: Italy, Spain and the United States were the sources of the convalescent and acute COVID-19 samples. Sources were T cells, B-cell-depleted T cells, or PBMCs; the material itself was cDNA or gDNA.

Per the original data handling: Reference gene primer amplification yielded estimated nucleated cell counts. Data came from immunoSEQ multiplex PCR; TCRdb stores just in-frame clones and leaves some out. V and J calls and clone size are given by that table; D and trimming were obtained from the DNA. The top ten clones hold 8% to 10% of a sample with under 150,000 clones, about four fifths of them seen once. The germline V gene encodes CDR1 MNHNY and CDR2 SVGAGI (reference sequence). The V and J ends lost 6 bases and 7 bases, in that order; junction bases with no gene match: 14. The CDR3 covers 16 residues.

The source of this sequence is a woman of 80 years or more in a cohort sampled during active or convalescent COVID-19. Sequenced sample: peripheral blood. The chain joins TRBV6-6 to TRBJ1-1; 10 nucleotides match TRBD1. This CDR3 reads CASSQTGGVRSYEAFF. The CDR3 DNA sequence: TGTGCCAGCAGCCAGACAGGGGGCGTTCGGTCCTATGAAGCTTTCTTT.